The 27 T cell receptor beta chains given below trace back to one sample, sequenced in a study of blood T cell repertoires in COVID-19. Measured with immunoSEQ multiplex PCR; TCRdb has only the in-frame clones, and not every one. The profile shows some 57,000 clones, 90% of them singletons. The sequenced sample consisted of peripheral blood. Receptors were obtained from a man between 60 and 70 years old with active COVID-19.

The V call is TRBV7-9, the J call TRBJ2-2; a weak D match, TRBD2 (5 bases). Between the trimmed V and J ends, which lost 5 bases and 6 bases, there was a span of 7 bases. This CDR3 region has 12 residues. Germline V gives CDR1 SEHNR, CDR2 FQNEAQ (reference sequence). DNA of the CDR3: TGTGCCAGCAGCGACGGGGCCGGGGAGCTGTTTTTT. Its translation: CASSDGAGELFF.

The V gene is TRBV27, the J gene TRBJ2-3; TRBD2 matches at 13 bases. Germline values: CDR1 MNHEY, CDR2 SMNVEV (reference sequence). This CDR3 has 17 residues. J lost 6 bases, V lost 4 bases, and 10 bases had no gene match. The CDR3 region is CASSSSKTSGRSDTQYF. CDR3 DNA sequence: TGTGCCAGCAGTTCCTCGAAGACTAGCGGGAGGTCCGATACGCAGTATTTT.

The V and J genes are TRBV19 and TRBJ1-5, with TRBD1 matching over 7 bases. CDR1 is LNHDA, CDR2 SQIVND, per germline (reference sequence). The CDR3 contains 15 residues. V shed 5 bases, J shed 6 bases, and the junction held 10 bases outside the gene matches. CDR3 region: CASSPLPGDSQPQHF. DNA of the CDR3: TGTGCCAGTAGTCCCCTCCCCGGGGACAGTCAGCCCCAGCATTTT.

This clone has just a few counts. The CDR3 region is CGVAGGPGETQYF. The CDR3 DNA reads as TGTGGGGTTGCGGGAGGGCCGGGAGAGACCCAGTACTTC. The rearrangement uses TRBV6-5 and TRBJ2-5, with 9 positions matching TRBD2. Germline V gene data show CDR1 as MNHEY and CDR2 as SVGAGI. There are 13 residues in the CDR3.

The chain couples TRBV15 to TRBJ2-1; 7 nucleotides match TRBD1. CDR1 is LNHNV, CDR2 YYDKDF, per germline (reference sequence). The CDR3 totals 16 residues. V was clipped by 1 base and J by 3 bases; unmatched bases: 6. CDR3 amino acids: CATSRGRDRNYNEQFF. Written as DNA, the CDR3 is TGTGCCACCAGCAGAGGCCGGGACAGAAACTACAATGAGCAGTTCTTC.

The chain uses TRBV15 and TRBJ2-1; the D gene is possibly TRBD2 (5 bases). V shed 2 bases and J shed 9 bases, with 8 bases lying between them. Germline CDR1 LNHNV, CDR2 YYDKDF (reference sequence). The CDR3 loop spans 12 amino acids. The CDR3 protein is CATSRLEGEQFF. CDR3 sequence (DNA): TGTGCCACCAGCAGATTAGAGGGTGAGCAGTTCTTC. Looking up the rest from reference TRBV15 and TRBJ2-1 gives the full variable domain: DAMVIQNPRYQVTQFGKPVTLSCSQTLNHNVMYWYQQKSSQAPKLLFHYYDKDFNNEADTPDNFQSRRPNTSFCFLDIRSPGLGDTAMYLCATSRLEGEQFFGPGTRLTVL.

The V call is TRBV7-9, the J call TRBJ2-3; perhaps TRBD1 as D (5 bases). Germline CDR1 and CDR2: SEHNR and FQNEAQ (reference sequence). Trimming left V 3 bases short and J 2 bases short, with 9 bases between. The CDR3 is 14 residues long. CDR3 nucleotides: TGTGCCAGCAGCTTTGAACAGGACACAGATACGCAGTATTTT. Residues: CASSFEQDTDTQYF.

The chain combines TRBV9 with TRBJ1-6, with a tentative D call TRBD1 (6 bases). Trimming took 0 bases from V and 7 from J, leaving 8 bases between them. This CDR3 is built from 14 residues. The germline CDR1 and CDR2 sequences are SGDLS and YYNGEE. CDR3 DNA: TGTGCCAGCAGCGTAGGGCAGGGGAATTCACCCCTCCACTTT. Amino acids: CASSVGQGNSPLHF. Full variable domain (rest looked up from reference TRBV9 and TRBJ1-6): DSGVTQTPKHLITATGQRVTLRCSPRSGDLSVYWYQQSLDQGLQFLIQYYNGEERAKGNILERFSAQQFPDLHSELNLSSLELGDSALYFCASSVGQGNSPLHFGNGTRLTVT.

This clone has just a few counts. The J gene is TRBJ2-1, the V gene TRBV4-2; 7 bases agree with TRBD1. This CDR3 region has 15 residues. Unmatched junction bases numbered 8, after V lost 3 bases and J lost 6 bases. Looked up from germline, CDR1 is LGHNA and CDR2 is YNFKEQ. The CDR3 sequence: CASSQGAGGRNEQFF. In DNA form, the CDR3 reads TGTGCCAGCAGCCAGGGGGCAGGGGGTCGCAATGAGCAGTTCTTC.

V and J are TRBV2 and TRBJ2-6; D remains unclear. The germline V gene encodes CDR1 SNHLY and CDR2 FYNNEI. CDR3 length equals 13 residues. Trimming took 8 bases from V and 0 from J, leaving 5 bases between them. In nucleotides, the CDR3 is TGTGCCAGCCAAATCTCTGGGGCCAACGTCCTGACTTTC. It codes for CASQISGANVLTF. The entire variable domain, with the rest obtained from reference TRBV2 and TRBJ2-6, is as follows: EPEVTQTPSHQVTQMGQEVILRCVPISNHLYFYWYRQILGQKVEFLVSFYNNEISEKSEIFDDQFSVERPDGSNFTLKIRSTKLEDSAMYFCASQISGANVLTFGAGSRLTVL.

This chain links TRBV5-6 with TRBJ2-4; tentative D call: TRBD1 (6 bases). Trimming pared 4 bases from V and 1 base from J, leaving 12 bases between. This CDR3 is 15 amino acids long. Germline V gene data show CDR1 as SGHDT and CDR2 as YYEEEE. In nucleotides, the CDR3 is TGTGCCAGCAGCCCCCAGGGGTTGGCCAAAAACATTCAGTACTTC. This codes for CASSPQGLAKNIQYF.

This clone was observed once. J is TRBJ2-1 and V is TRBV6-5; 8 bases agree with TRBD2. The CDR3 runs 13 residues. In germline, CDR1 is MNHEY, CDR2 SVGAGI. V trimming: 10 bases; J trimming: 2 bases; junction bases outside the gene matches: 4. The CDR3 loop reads CATAGGPYNEQFF. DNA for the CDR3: TGTGCCACTGCGGGGGGCCCCTACAATGAGCAGTTCTTC.

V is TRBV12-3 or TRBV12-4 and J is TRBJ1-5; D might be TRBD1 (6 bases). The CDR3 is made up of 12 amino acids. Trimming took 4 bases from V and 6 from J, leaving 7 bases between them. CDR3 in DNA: TGTGCCAGCAGTTCAGGGGTTCAGCCCCAGCATTTT. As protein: CASSSGVQPQHF.

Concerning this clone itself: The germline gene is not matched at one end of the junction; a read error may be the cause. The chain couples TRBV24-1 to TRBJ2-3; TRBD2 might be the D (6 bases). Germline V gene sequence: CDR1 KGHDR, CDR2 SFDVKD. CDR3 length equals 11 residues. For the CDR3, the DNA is TGCGCCCGGCGGAGGGCAGATACGCAGTATTTT. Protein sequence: CARRRADTQYF.

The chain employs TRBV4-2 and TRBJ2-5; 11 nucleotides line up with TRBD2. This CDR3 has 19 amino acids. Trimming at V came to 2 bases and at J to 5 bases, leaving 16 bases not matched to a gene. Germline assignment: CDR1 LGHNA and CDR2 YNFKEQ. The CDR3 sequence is CASSQSPQVAGGPGETQYF. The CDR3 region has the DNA TGTGCCAGCAGCCAATCCCCCCAGGTAGCGGGGGGGCCTGGGGAGACCCAGTACTTC.

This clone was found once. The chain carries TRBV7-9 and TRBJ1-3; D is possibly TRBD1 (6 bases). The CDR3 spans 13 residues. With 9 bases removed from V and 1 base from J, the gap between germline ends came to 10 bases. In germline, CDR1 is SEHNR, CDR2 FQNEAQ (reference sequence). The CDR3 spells CARDSFSGNTIYF. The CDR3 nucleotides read TGTGCCAGGGACAGTTTTTCTGGAAACACCATATATTTT.

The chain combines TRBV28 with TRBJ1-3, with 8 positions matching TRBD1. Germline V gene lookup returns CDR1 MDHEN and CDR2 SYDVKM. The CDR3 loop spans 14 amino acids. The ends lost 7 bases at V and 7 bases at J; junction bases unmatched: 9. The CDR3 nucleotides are TGTGCCAGCATTCAGACAGGGGCATCTAACACCATATATTTT. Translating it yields CASIQTGASNTIYF.

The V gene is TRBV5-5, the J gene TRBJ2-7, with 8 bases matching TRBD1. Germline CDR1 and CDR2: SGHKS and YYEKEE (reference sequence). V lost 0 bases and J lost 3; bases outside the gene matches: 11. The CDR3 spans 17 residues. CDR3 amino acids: CASSLGHPGQARYEQYF. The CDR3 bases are TGTGCCAGCAGCTTGGGACACCCGGGACAGGCACGCTACGAGCAGTACTTC.

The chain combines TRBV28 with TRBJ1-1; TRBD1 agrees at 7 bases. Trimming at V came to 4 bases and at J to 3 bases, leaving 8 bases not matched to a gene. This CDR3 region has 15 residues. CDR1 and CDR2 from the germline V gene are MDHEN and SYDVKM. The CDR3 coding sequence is TGTGCCAGCAGTTCATCAGGGGGTTGGGACACTGAAGCTTTCTTT. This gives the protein CASSSSGGWDTEAFF.

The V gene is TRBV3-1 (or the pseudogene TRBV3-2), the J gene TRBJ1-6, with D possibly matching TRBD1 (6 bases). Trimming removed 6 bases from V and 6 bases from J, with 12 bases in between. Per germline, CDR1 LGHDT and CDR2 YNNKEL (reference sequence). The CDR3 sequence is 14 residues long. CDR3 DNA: TGTGCCAGCAGACTCTTGGACAGTAATTCACCCCTCCACTTT. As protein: CASRLLDSNSPLHF.

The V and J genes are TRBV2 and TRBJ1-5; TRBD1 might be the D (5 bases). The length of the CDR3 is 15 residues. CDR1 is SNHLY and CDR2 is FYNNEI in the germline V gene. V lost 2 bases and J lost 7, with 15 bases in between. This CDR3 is CASSESAGSSQPQHF. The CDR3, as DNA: TGTGCCAGCAGTGAATCGGCAGGGTCGAGCCAGCCCCAGCATTTT.

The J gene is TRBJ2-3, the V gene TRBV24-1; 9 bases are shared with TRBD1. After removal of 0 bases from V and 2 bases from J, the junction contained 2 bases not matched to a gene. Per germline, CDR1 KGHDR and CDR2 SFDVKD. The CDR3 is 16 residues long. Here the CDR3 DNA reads TGTGCCACCAGTGATTTGGGGACAGGGCACACAGATACGCAGTATTTT. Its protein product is CATSDLGTGHTDTQYF.

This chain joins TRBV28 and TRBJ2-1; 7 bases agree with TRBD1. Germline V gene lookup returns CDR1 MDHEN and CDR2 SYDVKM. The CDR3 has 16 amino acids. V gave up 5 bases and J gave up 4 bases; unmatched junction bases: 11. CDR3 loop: CASSTNDRVAYNEQFF. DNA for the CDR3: TGTGCCAGCAGTACCAACGACAGGGTCGCGTACAATGAGCAGTTCTTC.

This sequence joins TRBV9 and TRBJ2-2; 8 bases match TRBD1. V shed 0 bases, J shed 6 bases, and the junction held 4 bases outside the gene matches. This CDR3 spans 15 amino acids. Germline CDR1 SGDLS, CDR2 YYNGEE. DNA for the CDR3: TGTGCCAGCAGCGTAGCAGGGGGCGCTCCCGGGGAGCTGTTTTTT. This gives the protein CASSVAGGAPGELFF.

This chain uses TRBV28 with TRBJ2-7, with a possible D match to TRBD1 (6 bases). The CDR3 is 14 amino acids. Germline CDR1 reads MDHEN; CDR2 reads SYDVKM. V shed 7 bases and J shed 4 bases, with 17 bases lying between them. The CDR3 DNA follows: TGTGCCAGCACCCCGCCCGGGACAATTTACGAGCAGTACTTC. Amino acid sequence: CASTPPGTIYEQYF. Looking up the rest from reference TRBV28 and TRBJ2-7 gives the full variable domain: DVKVTQSSRYLVKRTGEKVFLECVQDMDHENMFWYRQDPGLGLRLIYFSYDVKMKEKGDIPEGYSVSREKKERFSLILESASTNQTSMYLCASTPPGTIYEQYFGPGTRLTVT.

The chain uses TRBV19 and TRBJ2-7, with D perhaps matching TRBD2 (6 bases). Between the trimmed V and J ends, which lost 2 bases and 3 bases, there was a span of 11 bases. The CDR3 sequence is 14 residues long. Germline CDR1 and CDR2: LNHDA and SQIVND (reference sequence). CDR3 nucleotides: TGTGCCAGTAGTATATGGCGGGGCTACTACGAGCAGTACTTC. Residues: CASSIWRGYYEQYF.

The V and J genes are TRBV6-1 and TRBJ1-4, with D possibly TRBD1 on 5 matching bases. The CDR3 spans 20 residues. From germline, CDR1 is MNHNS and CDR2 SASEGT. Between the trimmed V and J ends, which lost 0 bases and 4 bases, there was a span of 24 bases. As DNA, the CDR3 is TGTGCCAGCAGTGAAGCTCATAGCGGCAGGGTAGGGCCAGTTAATGAAAAACTGTTTTTT. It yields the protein CASSEAHSGRVGPVNEKLFF.